The entry below gives a single T cell receptor beta chain sequence along with its context. Its antigen is undetermined. This entry comes from a study of cytomegalovirus exposure and HLA in healthy donors. V lost 3 bases, J lost 6 bases, and 13 bases lay in between. The CDR3 totals 15 residues. Germline V gene sequence: CDR1 SGHRS, CDR2 YFSETQ. 13 Jbeta primers and 60 Vbeta primers were used for the PCR. In the source study's methods: In a later analysis, roughly 10 million of 65 million to 80 million unique beta chains occurred in at least two donors. TCRdb's copy holds only in-frame clones and misses some; the assay was immunoSEQ multiplex PCR. V, J and clone size are those of that table, while D and trimming were read from the DNA. The data contain some 130,000 clones, 80% of them singletons. Study results and caveats: More clonal expansion characterized HLA-associated TCR beta chains than equally common others in a later analysis. In most subjects, TCR beta sequences reportedly gave accurate predictions of HLA-A and HLA-B alleles. Some V segments (TRBV6-2 and TRBV6-3 among them) were excluded as indistinguishable.

The clonotype was recovered from a male donor in good health and CMV-seronegative. This chain uses TRBV5-1 with TRBJ1-6; D is unresolved. Sequencing was carried out using PBMCs. DNA for the CDR3: TGCGCCAGCAGCTATTTCAATACTTCTAATTCACCCCTCCACTTT. It yields the protein CASSYFNTSNSPLHF.